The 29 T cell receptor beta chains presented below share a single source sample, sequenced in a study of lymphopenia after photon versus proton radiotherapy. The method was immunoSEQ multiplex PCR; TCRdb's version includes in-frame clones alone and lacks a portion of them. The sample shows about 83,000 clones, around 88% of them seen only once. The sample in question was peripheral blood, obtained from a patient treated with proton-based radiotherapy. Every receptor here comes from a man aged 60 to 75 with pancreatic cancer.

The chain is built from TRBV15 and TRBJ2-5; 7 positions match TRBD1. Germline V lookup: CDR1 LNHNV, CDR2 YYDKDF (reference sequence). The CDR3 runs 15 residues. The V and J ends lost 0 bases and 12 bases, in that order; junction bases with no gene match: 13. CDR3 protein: CATSREKGAISDEYF. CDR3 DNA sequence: TGTGCCACCAGCAGAGAGAAGGGGGCTATTTCCGATGAGTACTTC.

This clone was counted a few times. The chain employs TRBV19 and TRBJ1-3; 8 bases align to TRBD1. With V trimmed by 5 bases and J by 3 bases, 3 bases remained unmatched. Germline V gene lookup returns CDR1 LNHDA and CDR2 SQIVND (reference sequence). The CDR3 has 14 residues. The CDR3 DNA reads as TGTGCCAGTAGTGTGGGACAGGTTGGAAACACCATATATTTT. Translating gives CASSVGQVGNTIYF.

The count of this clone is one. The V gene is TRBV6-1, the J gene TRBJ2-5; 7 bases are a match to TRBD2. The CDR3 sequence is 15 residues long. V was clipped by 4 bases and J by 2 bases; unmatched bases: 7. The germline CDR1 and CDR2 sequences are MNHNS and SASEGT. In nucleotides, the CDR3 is TGTGCCAGCAGTGTCCAGCGGGGCTCACAAGAGACCCAGTACTTC. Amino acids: CASSVQRGSQETQYF.

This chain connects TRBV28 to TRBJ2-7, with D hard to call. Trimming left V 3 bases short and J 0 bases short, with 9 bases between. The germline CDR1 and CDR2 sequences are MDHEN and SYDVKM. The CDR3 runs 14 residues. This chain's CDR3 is CASSFKISSYEQYF. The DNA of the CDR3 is TGTGCCAGCAGTTTTAAGATCAGCTCCTACGAGCAGTACTTC.

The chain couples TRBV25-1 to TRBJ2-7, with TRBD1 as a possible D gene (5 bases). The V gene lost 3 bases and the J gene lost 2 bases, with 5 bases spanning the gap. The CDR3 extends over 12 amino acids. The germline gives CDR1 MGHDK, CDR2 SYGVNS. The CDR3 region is CASSDRAYEQYF. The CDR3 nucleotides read TGTGCCAGCAGTGACAGGGCCTACGAGCAGTACTTC.

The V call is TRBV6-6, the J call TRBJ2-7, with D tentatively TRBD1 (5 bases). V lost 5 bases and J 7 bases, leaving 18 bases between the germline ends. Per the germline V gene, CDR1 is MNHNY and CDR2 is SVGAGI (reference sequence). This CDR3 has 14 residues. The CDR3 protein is CASSTDSVTREQYF. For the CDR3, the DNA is TGTGCCAGCAGTACCGACAGTGTTACTCGGGAGCAGTACTTC.

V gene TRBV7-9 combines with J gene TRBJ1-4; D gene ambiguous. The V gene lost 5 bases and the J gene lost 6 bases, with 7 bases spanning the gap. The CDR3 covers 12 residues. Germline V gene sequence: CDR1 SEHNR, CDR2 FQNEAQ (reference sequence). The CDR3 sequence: CASSRADEKLFF. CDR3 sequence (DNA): TGTGCCAGCAGCAGGGCAGATGAAAAACTGTTTTTT.

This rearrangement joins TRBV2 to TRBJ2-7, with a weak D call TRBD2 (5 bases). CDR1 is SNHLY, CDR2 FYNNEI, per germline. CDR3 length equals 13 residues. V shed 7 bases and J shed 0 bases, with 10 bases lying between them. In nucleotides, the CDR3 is TGTGCCAGCAAATCCGGGATCTCCTACGAGCAGTACTTC. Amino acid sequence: CASKSGISYEQYF.

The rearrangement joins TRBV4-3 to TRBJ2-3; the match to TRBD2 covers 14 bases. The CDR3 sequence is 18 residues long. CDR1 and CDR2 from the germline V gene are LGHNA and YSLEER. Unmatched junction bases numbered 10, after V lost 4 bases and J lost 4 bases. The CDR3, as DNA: TGCGCCAGCAGCCTAGGACTAGCGGGAGGCCTGGTATCAGATACGCAGTATTTT. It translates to CASSLGLAGGLVSDTQYF.

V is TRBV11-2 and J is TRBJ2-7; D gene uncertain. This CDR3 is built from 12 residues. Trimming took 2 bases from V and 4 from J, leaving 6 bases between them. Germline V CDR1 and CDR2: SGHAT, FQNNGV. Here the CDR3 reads CASSLQSYEQYF. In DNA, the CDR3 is TGTGCCAGCAGCTTACAGAGTTACGAGCAGTACTTC. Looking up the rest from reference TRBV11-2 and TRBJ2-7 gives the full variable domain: EAGVAQSPRYKIIEKRQSVAFWCNPISGHATLYWYQQILGQGPKLLIQFQNNGVVDDSQLPKDRFSAERLKGVDSTLKIQPAKLEDSAVYLCASSLQSYEQYFGPGTRLTVT.

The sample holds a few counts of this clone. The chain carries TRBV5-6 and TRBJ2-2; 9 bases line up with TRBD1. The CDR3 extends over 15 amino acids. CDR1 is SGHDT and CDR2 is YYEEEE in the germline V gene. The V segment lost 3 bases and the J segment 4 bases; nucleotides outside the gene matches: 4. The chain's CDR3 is CASSWDRETTGELFF. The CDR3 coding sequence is TGTGCCAGCAGCTGGGACAGGGAGACCACCGGGGAGCTGTTTTTT.

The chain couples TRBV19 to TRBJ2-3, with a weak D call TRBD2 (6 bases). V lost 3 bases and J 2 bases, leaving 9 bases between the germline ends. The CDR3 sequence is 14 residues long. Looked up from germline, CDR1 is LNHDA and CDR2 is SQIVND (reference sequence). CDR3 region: CASSIWDFTDTQYF. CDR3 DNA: TGTGCCAGTAGTATTTGGGACTTCACAGATACGCAGTATTTT.

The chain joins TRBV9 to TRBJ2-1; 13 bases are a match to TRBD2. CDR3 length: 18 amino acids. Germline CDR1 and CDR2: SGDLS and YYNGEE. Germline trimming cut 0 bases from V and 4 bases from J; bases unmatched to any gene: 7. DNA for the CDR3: TGTGCCAGCAGCGTAGCTACTAGCGGGAGGGCACTTTACAATGAGCAGTTCTTC. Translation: CASSVATSGRALYNEQFF.

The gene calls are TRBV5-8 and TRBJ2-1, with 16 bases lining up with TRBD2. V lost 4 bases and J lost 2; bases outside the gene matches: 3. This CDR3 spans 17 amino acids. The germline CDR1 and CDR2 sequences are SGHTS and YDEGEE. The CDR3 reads CASSLGTSGRAYNEQFF. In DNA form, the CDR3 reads TGTGCCAGCAGCCTGGGGACTAGCGGGAGGGCCTACAATGAGCAGTTCTTC. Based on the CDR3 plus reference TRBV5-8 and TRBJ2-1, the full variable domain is EAGVTQSPTHLIKTRGQQATLRCSPISGHTSVYWYQQALGLGLQFLLWYDEGEERNRGNFPPRFSGRQFPNYSSELNVNALELEDSALYLCASSLGTSGRAYNEQFFGPGTRLTVL.

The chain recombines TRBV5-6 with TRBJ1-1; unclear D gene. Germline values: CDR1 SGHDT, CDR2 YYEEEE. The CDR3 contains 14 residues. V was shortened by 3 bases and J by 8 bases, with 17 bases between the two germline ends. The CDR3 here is CASSWTAVVSEAFF. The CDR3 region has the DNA TGTGCCAGCAGCTGGACGGCCGTGGTGTCAGAAGCTTTCTTT.

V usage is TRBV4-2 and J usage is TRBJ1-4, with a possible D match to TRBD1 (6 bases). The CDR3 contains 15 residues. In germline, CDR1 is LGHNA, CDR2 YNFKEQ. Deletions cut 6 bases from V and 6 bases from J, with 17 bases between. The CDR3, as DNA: TGTGCCAGCAGAAGGGGTGGGGGGGCCGATGAAAAACTGTTTTTT. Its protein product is CASRRGGGADEKLFF.

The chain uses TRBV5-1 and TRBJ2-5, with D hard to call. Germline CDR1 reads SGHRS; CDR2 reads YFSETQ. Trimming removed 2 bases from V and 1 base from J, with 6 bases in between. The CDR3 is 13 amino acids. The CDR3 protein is CASSLQSQETQYF. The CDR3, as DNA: TGCGCCAGCAGCTTACAGTCCCAAGAGACCCAGTACTTC. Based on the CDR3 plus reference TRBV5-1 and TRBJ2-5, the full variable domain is KAGVTQTPRYLIKTRGQQVTLSCSPISGHRSVSWYQQTPGQGLQFLFEYFSETQRNKGNFPGRFSGRQFSNSRSEMNVSTLELGDSALYLCASSLQSQETQYFGPGTRLLVL.

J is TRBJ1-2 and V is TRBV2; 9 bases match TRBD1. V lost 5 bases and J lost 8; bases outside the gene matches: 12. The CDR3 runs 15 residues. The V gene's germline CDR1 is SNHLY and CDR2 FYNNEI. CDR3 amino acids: CASSPYPGQGLGYTF. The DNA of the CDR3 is TGTGCCAGCAGTCCTTACCCGGGACAGGGACTCGGCTACACCTTC.

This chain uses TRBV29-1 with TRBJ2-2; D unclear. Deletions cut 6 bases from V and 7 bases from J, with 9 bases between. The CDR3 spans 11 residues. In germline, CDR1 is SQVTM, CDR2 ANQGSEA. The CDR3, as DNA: TGCAGCGTCCGGACGGTCGGGGAGCTGTTTTTT. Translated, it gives CSVRTVGELFF.

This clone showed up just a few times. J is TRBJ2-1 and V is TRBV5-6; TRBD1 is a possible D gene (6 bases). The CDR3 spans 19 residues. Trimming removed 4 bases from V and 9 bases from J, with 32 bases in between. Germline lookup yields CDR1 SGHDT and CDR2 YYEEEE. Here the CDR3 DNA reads TGTGCCAGCAGCAATAATATCCGAGAAGGGGGATACAGTGGGAGTGAGCAGTTCTTC. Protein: CASSNNIREGGYSGSEQFF.

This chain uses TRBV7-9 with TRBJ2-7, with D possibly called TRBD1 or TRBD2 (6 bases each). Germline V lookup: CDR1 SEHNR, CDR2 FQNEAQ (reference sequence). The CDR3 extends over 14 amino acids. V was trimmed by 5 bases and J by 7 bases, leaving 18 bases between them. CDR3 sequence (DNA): TGTGCCAGCAGCCCAGGGACTCTTCAGGGGGAGCAGTACTTC. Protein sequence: CASSPGTLQGEQYF.

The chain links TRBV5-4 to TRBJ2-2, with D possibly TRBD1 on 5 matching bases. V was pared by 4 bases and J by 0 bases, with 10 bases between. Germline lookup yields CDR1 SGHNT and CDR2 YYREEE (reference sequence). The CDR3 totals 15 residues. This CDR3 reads CASSPDTTNTGELFF. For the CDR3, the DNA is TGTGCCAGCAGCCCGGACACAACGAACACCGGGGAGCTGTTTTTT. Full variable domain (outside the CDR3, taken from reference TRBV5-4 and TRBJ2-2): ETGVTQSPTHLIKTRGQQVTLRCSSQSGHNTVSWYQQALGQGPQFIFQYYREEENGRGNFPPRFSGLQFPNYSSELNVNALELDDSALYLCASSPDTTNTGELFFGEGSRLTVL.

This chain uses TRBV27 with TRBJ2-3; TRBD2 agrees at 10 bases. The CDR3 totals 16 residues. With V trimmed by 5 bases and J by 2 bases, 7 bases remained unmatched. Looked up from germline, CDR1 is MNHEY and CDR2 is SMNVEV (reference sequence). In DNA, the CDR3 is TGTGCCAGCAGTCCCGATCTAGCGGGGGACACAGATACGCAGTATTTT. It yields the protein CASSPDLAGDTDTQYF.

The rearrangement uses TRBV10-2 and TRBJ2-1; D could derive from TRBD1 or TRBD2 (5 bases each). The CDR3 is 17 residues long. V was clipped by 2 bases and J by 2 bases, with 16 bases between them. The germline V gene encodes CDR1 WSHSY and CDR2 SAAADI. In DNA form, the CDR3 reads TGCGCCAGCAGTGAGCCGGGATTGGGGCGGCCCTACAATGAGCAGTTCTTC. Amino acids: CASSEPGLGRPYNEQFF.

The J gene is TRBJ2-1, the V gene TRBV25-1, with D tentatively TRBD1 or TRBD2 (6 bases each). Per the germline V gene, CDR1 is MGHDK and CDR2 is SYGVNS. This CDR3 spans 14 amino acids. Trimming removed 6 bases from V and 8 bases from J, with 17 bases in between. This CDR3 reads CASSRDLGGDEQFF. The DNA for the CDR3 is TGTGCCAGCAGCCGGGACCTGGGGGGCGATGAGCAGTTCTTC.

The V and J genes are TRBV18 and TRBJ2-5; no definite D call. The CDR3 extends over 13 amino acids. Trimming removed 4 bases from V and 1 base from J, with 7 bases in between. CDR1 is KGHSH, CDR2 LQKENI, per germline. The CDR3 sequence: CASSLTIQETQYF. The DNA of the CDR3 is TGTGCCAGCTCACTCACGATCCAAGAGACCCAGTACTTC.

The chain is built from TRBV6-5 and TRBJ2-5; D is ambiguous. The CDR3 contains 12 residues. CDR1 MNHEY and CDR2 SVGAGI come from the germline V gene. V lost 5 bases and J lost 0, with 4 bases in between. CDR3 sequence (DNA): TGTGCCAGCAGTGACCACCAAGAGACCCAGTACTTC. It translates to CASSDHQETQYF.

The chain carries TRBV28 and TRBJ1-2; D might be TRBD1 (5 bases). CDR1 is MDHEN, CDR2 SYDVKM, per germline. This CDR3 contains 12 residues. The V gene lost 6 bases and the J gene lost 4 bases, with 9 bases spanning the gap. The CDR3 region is CASSLGGYGYTF. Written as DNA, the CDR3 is TGTGCCAGCAGCCTCGGGGGCTATGGCTACACCTTC.

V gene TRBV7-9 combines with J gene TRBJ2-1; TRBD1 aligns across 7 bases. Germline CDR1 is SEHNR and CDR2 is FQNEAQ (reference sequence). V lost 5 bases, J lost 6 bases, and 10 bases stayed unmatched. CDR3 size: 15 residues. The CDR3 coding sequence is TGTGCCAGCAGCGGGACAGCTGAGAGGGTCAATGAGCAGTTCTTC. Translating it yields CASSGTAERVNEQFF.